The rows below give T cell receptor beta chains drawn from one sample of a study of monozygotic twins with inflammatory bowel disease. TCRdb reprocessed the 5' RACE reads and keeps a single row for each CDR3 protein, giving no DNA. The table lists more than 350,000 distinct CDR3 sequences, with about 2.2% in the top ten. Sequenced: blood. The receptor source for this set is a human donor with ulcerative colitis or Crohn's disease, or a healthy co-twin of an affected twin (not recorded which). Each CDR3 is given with its conserved first and last residue.

V gene	J gene	CDR3 protein
TRBV6-1	TRBJ2-1	CASKPGGGNEQFF
TRBV5-1	TRBJ1-1	CASSLGAGSETFF
TRBV10-3	TRBJ2-5	CAIWAGVGETQYF
TRBV5-1	TRBJ1-4	CASSLTTNEKLFF
TRBV7-8	TRBJ2-3	CASSPLPGPVTDTQYF
TRBV20-1	TRBJ2-1	CSARSPGLAGVGSAGNEQFF
TRBV20-1	TRBJ1-2	CSARDPQATNYGYTF
TRBV7-2	TRBJ2-7	CASSSERLAYEQYF
TRBV7-9	TRBJ2-1	CASSSPEREVNEQFF
TRBV7-2	TRBJ1-2	CASSLGRGASGGYTF
TRBV4-2	TRBJ1-1	CASSQDAGGAEAFF
TRBV12-3/TRBV12-4	TRBJ1-4	CASSPPGGVQGKLFF
TRBV24-1	TRBJ2-3	CATSDSRQADTQYF
TRBV2	TRBJ1-4	CASTEVATNEKLFF
TRBV27	TRBJ2-3	CASSPVGGLADTQYF
TRBV20-1	TRBJ2-2	CSARVTGLRTGELFF
TRBV20-1	TRBJ2-1	CSARAQTSVAYSEQFF
TRBV30	TRBJ1-1	CAWSPLGTEAFF
TRBV20-1	TRBJ2-2	CSARDPTSGPDTGELFF
TRBV25-1	TRBJ2-1	CASRDIAEQFF
TRBV27	TRBJ2-5	CASSFVLGTGLIQTQYF
TRBV7-2	TRBJ2-1	CASSRRGSGNEQFF
TRBV14	TRBJ2-3	CASSITIATDTQYF
TRBV12-3/TRBV12-4	TRBJ2-1	CASSFQRGPRSYNEQFF
TRBV18	TRBJ2-7	CASSPSGTSYEQYF
TRBV10-3	TRBJ2-3	CATTGRTSGDTQYF
TRBV30	TRBJ1-1	CAWTLLDRWNTEAFF
TRBV5-6	TRBJ2-6	CASSTGQPSGANVLTF
TRBV7-6	TRBJ2-3	CASSVGPGGMDTQYF
TRBV19	TRBJ1-1	CATKPTGERNTEAFF
TRBV7-2	TRBJ2-7	CASSSYGGRYEQYF
TRBV20-1	TRBJ1-4	CSAREAATIEKLFF
TRBV28	TRBJ2-2	CASSTTLELFF
TRBV6-2/TRBV6-3	TRBJ1-1	CASSYTVKNTEAFF
TRBV7-9	TRBJ2-7	CASSGPQGTYEQYF
TRBV10-3	TRBJ2-1	CAITDGGSGDEQFF
TRBV19	TRBJ2-1	CASRGQGLSYNEQFF
TRBV7-9	TRBJ1-1	CASSLVFKGKTEAFF
TRBV12-3/TRBV12-4	TRBJ2-5	CASSFGLAISQETQYF
TRBV6-1	TRBJ1-2	CASSEALRPKGYTF
TRBV11-2	TRBJ2-1	CASSLGQRVRTSGSGEQFF
TRBV20-1	TRBJ2-1	CSASRGRSEQFF
TRBV12-3/TRBV12-4	TRBJ2-1	CASSLTGRGEQFF
TRBV11-2	TRBJ2-7	CASSLVTRGSYEQYF
TRBV5-1	TRBJ2-1	CASSFRGQGRNEQFF
TRBV12-3/TRBV12-4	TRBJ1-5	CASAYGENQPQHF
TRBV5-1	TRBJ2-2	CASSLDLGSAIGELFF
TRBV15	TRBJ1-4	CATSGGGTGRNEKLFF
TRBV6-5	TRBJ1-2	CASSYSVGQGGEDGYTF
TRBV7-2	TRBJ1-4	CASSLPGINEKLFF